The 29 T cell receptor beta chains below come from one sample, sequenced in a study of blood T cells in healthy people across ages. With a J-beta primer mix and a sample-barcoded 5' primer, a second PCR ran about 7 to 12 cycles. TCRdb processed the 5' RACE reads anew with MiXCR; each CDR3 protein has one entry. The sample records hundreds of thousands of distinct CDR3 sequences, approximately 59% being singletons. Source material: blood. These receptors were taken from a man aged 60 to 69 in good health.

CDR3 region: CSARDVDGAYGYTF. DNA of the CDR3: TGCAGTGCTAGAGATGTGGACGGAGCCTATGGCTACACCTTC. The chain is built from TRBV20-1 and TRBJ1-2; D remains unclear. CDR1 is DFQATT, CDR2 SNEGSKA, per germline (reference sequence). V was clipped by 0 bases and J by 4 bases, with 12 bases between them. The CDR3 has 14 residues.

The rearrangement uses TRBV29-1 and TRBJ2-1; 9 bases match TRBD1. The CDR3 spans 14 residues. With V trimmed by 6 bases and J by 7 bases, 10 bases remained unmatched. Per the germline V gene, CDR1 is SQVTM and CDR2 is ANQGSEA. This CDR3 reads CSVGRTGTGNEQFF. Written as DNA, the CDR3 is TGCAGCGTCGGAAGAACCGGGACAGGGAATGAGCAGTTCTTC.

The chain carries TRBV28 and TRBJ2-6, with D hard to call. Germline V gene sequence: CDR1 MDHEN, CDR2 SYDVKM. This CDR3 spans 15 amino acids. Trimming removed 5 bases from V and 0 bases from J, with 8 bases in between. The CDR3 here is CASSPWGSGANVLTF. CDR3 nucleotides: TGTGCCAGCAGTCCATGGGGCTCTGGGGCCAACGTCCTGACTTTC.

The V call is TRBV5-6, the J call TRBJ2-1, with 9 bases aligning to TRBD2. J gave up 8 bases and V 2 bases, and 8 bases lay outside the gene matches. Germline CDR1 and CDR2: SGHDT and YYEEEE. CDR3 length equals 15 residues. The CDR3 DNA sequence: TGTGCCAGCAGCTTTCTTAGTAGCGGGGGCCATGAGCAGTTCTTC. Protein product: CASSFLSSGGHEQFF.

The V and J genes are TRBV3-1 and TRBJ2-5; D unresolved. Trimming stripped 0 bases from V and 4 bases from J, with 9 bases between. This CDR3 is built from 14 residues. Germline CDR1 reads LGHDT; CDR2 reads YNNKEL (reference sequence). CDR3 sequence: CASSQDQTGETQYF. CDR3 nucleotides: TGTGCCAGCAGCCAAGACCAGACGGGAGAGACCCAGTACTTC.

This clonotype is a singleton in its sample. CDR3: CATSDSTSGGDNEQYF. Written as DNA, the CDR3 is TGTGCCACCAGTGACTCAACTAGCGGGGGAGATAATGAGCAGTACTTC. The rearrangement joins TRBV24-1 to TRBJ2-5; the match to TRBD2 covers 11 bases. From germline, CDR1 is KGHDR and CDR2 SFDVKD. The CDR3 is 16 amino acids. The junction had 14 bases not matched to a gene; V was cut back by 4 bases and J by 11 bases.

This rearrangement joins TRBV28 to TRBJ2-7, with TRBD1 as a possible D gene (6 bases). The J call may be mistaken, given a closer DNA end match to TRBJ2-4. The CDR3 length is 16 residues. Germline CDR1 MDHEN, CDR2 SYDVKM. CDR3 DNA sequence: TGTGCCAGCAGTGTGCCGGGACAAGTAGCCAAAAACATTCAGTACTTC. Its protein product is CASSVPGQVAKNIQYF.

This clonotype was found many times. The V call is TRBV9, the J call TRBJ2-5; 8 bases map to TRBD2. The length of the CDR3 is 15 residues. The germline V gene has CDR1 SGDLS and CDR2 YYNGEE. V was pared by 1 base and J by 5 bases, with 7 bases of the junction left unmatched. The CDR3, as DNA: TGTGCCAGCAGCGTACGGGGGGGTAATAGCGAGACCCAGTACTTC. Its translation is CASSVRGGNSETQYF.

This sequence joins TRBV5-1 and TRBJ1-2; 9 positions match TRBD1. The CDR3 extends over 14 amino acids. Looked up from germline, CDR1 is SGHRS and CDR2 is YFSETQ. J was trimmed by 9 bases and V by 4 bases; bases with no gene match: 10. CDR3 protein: CASSRDRALGSYTF. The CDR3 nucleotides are TGCGCCAGCAGCCGGGACAGGGCACTAGGAAGCTACACCTTC.

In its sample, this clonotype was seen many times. CDR3 loop: CSASPLAGVYETQYF. In nucleotides, the CDR3 is TGCAGTGCTAGTCCCCTAGCGGGGGTTTATGAGACCCAGTACTTC. The chain uses TRBV20-1 and TRBJ2-5; 10 bases are shared with TRBD2. V trimming: 3 bases; J trimming: 5 bases; junction bases outside the gene matches: 9. Germline CDR1 and CDR2: DFQATT and SNEGSKA (reference sequence). This CDR3 has 15 amino acids.

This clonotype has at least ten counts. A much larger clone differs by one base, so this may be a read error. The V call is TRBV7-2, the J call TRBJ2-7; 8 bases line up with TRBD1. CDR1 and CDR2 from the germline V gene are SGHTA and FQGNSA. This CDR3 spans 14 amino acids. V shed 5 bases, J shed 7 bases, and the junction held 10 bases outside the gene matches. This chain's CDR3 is CASSVDQGAEEQYF. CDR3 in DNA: TGTGCCAGCAGCGTAGATCAGGGGGCGGAAGAGCAGTACTTC.

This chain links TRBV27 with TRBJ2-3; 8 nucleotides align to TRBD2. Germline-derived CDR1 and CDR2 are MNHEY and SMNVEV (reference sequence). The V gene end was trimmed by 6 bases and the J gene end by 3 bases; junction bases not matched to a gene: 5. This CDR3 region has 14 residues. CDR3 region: CASSGLAVTDTQYF. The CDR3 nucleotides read TGTGCCAGCAGCGGACTAGCTGTTACAGATACGCAGTATTTT.

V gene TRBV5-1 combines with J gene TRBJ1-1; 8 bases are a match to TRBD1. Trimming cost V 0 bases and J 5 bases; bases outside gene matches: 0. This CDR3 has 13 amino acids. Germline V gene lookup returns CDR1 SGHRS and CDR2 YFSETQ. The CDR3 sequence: CASSLGDRTEAFF. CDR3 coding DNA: TGCGCCAGCAGCTTGGGGGACAGGACTGAAGCTTTCTTT.

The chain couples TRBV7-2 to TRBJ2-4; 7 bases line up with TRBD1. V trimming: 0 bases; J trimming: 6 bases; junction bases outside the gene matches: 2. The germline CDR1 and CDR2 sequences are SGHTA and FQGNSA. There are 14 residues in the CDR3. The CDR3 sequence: CASSLAGTANIQYF. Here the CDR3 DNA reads TGTGCCAGCAGCTTAGCCGGGACAGCAAACATTCAGTACTTC.

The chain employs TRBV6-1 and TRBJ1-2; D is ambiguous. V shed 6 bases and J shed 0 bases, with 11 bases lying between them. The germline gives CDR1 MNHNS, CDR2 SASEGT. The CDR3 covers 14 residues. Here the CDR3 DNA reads TGTGCCAGCAGGCTCTACGGAGCTAACTATGGCTACACCTTC. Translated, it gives CASRLYGANYGYTF.

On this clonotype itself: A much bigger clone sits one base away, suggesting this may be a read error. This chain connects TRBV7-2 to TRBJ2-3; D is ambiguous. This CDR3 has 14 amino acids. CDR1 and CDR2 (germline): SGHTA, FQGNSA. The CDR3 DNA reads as TGTGCCAGCAGCTTAGGGTTAGCTCGAGATGCGCAGTATTTT. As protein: CASSLGLARDAQYF. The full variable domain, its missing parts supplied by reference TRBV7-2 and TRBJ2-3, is GAGVSQSPSNKVTEKGKDVELRCDPISGHTALYWYRQSLGQGLEFLIYFQGNSAPDKSGLPSDRFSAERTGGSVSTLTIQRTQQEDSAVYLCASSLGLARDAQYFGPGTRLTVL.

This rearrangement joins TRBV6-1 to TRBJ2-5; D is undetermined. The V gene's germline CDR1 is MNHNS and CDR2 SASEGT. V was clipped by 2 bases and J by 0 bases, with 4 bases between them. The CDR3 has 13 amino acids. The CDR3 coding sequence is TGTGCCAGCAGTGAAACGTACCAAGAGACCCAGTACTTC. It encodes CASSETYQETQYF.

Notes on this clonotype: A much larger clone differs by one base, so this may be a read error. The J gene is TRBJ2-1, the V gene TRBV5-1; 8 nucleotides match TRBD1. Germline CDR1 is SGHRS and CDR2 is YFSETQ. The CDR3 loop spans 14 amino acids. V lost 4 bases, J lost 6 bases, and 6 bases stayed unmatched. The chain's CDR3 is CASSVTGVGNEQFF. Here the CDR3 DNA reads TGCGCCAGCAGCGTGACAGGGGTGGGCAATGAGCAGTTCTTC.

The CDR3 DNA follows: TGCAGTGCTAGGGGTTCTCGGTCAGATACGCAGTATTTT. This sequence encodes CSARGSRSDTQYF. The gene calls are TRBV20-1 and TRBJ2-3; the D is unclear. Germline V gene lookup returns CDR1 DFQATT and CDR2 SNEGSKA (reference sequence). Trimming took off 3 bases at V and 4 bases at J, with 11 bases between the two ends. The CDR3 consists of 13 residues.

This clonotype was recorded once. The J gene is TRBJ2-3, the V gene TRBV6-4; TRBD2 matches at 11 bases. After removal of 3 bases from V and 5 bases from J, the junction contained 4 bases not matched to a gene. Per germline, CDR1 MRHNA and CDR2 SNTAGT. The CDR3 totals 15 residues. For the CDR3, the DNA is TGTGCCAGCAGTGAAACTAGCGGGGGCGTAGATACGCAGTATTTT. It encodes CASSETSGGVDTQYF.

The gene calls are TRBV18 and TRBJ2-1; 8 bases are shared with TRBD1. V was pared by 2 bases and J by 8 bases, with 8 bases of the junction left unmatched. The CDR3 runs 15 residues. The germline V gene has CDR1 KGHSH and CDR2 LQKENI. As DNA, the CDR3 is TGTGCCAGCTCACCAGGACAGGGAGTGATCGATGAGCAGTTCTTC. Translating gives CASSPGQGVIDEQFF.

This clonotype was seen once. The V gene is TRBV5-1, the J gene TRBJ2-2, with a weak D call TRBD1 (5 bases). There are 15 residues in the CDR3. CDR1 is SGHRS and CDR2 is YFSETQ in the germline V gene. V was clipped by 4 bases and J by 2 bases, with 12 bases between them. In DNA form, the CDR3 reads TGCGCCAGCAGCCGGCGGACACTTAACACCGGGGAGCTGTTTTTT. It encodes CASSRRTLNTGELFF.

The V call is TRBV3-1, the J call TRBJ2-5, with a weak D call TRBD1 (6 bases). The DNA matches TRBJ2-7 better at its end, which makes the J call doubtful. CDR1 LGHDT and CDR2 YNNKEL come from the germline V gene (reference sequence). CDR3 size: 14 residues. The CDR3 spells CASSHTGKSYEQYF. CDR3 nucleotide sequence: TGTGCCAGCAGCCATACAGGGAAGTCCTACGAGCAGTACTTC.

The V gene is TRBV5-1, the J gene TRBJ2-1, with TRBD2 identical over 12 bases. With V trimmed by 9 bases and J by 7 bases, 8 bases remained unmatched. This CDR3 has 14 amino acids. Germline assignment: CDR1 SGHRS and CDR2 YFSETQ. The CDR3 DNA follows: TGCGCCACCGCCTGGACTAGCGGGAATAATGAGCAGTTCTTC. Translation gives CATAWTSGNNEQFF.

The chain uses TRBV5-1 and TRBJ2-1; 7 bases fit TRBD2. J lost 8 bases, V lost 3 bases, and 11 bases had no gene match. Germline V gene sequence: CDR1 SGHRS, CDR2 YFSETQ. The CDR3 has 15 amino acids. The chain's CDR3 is CASSSRGRPPYEQFF. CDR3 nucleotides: TGCGCCAGCAGCTCGCGGGGGAGGCCCCCCTATGAGCAGTTCTTC.

The CDR3 sequence is CSVVWRVREGEKLFF. CDR3 coding DNA: TGCAGCGTTGTTTGGAGGGTCCGGGAAGGAGAAAAACTGTTTTTT. The chain is built from TRBV29-1 and TRBJ1-4; D gene ambiguous. V dropped 4 bases and J dropped 8 bases, with 20 bases sitting between them. Germline CDR1 reads SQVTM; CDR2 reads ANQGSEA. The CDR3 is 15 residues long.

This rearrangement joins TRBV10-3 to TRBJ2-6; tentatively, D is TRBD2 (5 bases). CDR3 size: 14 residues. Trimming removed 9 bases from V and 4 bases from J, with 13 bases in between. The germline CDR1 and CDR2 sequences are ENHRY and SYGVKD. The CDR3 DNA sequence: TGTGCCATAGGGCCCCGGGGAGGGGCCAACGTCCTGACTTTC. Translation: CAIGPRGGANVLTF.

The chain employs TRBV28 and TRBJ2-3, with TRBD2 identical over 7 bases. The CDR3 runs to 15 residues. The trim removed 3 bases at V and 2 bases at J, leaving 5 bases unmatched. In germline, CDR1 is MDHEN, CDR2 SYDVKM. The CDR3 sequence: CASSLERGYTDTQYF. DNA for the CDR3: TGTGCCAGCAGTTTGGAGCGGGGCTACACAGATACGCAGTATTTT.

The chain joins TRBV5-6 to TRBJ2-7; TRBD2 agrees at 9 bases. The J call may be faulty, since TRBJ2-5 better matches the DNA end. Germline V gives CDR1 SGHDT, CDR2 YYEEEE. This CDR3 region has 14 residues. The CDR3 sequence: CASSPSGVRETQYF. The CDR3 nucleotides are TGTGCCAGCAGCCCTAGCGGGGTCAGAGAGACCCAGTACTTC.